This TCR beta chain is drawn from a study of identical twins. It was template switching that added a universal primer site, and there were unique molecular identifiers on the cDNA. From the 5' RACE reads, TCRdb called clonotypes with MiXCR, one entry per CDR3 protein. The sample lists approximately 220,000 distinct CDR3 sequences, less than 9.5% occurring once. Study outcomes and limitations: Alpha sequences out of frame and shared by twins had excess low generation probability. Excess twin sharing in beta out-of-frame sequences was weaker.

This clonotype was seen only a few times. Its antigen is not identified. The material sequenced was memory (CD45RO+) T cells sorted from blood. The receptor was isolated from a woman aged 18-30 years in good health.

CDR3 coding DNA: TGCAGTGCCCAAGGACTAGCGGGAGGAGCCTACGAGCAGTACTTC. Translated, it gives CSAQGLAGGAYEQYF. The chain couples TRBV20-1 to TRBJ2-7; TRBD2 matches at 14 bases. The CDR3 sequence is 15 residues long. Per germline, CDR1 DFQATT and CDR2 SNEGSKA (reference sequence). V trimming: 6 bases; J trimming: 2 bases; junction bases outside the gene matches: 6.